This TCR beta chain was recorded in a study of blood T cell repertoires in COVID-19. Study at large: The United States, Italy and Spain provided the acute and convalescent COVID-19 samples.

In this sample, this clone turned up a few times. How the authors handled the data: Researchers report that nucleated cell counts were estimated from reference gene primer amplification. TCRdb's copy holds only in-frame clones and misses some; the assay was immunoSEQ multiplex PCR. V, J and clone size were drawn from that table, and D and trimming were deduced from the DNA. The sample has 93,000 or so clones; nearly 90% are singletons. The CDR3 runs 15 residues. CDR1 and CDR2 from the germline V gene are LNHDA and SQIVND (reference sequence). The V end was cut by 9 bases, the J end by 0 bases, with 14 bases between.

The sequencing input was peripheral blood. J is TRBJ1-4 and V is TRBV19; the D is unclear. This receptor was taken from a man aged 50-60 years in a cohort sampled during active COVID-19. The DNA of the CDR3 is TGTGCCAGCAGGACTCTAGATGCAACTAATGAAAAACTGTTTTTT. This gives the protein CASRTLDATNEKLFF.